This TCR beta chain originates from a study of blood T cells in healthy people across ages. Study-level points and caveats: Bulk PBMC profiling left naive and antigen-experienced comparisons inconclusive.

Peripheral blood from each donor was collected in a volume of 9.5 to 10 milliliters. Alongside a J-beta primer mix, a sample-barcoded 5' primer served in a second PCR lasting about 7 to 12 cycles. Every cDNA molecule bore a tag from a template-switch adaptor containing 12 random nucleotides. MiXCR, run by TCRdb on the 5' RACE reads, gives a single entry per CDR3 protein. The table includes about 1.5 million distinct CDR3 sequences, approximately 43% detected once. Worth noting for this clonotype: Its antigen remains unidentified.

V shed 4 bases and J shed 5 bases, with 14 bases lying between them. Germline CDR1 MDHEN, CDR2 SYDVKM. The CDR3 is made up of 15 amino acids. Sequencing was done on a sample of blood. This clonotype was obtained from a woman aged 18-29 years in good health. V is TRBV28 and J is TRBJ1-4; weak D call: TRBD1 (6 bases). CDR3 protein: CASSCAGAQNEKLFF. DNA of the CDR3: TGTGCCAGCAGTTGTGCGGGGGCTCAAAATGAAAAACTGTTTTTT.